This T cell receptor (beta chain) derives from a study of OX40 agonist ivuxolimab in advanced cancers. Across the whole study: Under the entry rules, prior anti-PD-1, anti-PD-L1 or anti-CTLA-4 therapy was allowed, and 40% had some.

Points on this clone: Its antigen is unidentified.

CDR3 length: 18 residues. The germline gives CDR1 MNHNS, CDR2 SASEGT. Trimming cost V 1 base and J 3 bases; bases outside gene matches: 12. Some clones are missing from TCRdb's copy, which holds only in-frame ones; the method was immunoSEQ multiplex PCR. The sample has approximately 70,000 clones, around 83% seen once. Study-wide results and limits: Clones of CD4+ and CD8+ blood T cells grew by week 6 at doses of 0.1 to 3.0 mg/kg.

V and J are TRBV6-1 and TRBJ2-1; 7 nucleotides agree with TRBD1. The specimen comprised CD4+ or CD8+ T cells sorted from blood, sampled in a trial of the OX40 agonist ivuxolimab. This sequence originates from an adult with an advanced solid tumor such as melanoma, head and neck, liver or kidney cancer. This CDR3 reads CASSEVVQSRGHYNEQFF. The CDR3 DNA reads TGTGCCAGCAGTGAAGTAGTACAAAGTAGGGGGCACTACAATGAGCAGTTCTTC.